This record covers a single TCR beta chain. Authors' data handling: Amplification with reference gene primers provided the estimates of nucleated cell counts. Sequencing was performed with immunoSEQ multiplex PCR; in TCRdb, only in-frame clones are kept and a portion is missing. The V and J calls and clone size were taken over from that table, and D and trimming were inferred from the DNA. The sample contains some 150,000 clones, 70% to 90% of which appear only once. V lost 0 bases and J lost 4; bases outside the gene matches: 8. There are 18 residues in the CDR3. In germline, CDR1 is SGHTA, CDR2 FQGNSA. The data were taken from a study of blood T cell repertoires in COVID-19. Across the study: Some COVID-19 samples were acute and others convalescent; all came from the United States, Italy and Spain. PBMCs, B-cell-depleted T cells, or T cells provided the cDNA or gDNA that made up the material.

The gene calls are TRBV7-2 and TRBJ2-1; TRBD2 agrees at 11 bases. The receptor's source is a man between 35 and 55 years old who had recovered from COVID-19. Sequenced input: peripheral blood. CDR3 amino acids: CASSLATLAGGRYNEQFF. The CDR3, as DNA: TGTGCCAGCAGCTTAGCGACTCTAGCGGGGGGCCGATACAATGAGCAGTTCTTC.